Sequencing of this TCR beta chain was carried out in a study of T cells after yellow fever vaccination. Study-level information: Fractions low in cell number were prepared with SMART-Seq v4 Ultra Low Input. Study-wide results and limits: Boosting was followed by the reappearance of most primary-vaccination clones (around 96% CD4, around 90% CD8). It was a weaker secondary response, yet one that peaked faster, at day 5 versus 15.

TCRdb passed the 5' RACE reads through MiXCR, listing each CDR3 protein once. This table holds some 550,000 distinct CDR3 sequences, 19% found once. The length of the CDR3 is 14 residues. Germline V gene lookup returns CDR1 SGDLS and CDR2 YYNGEE. V was clipped by 5 bases and J by 7 bases; unmatched bases: 6. Remarks on this clonotype: Its cognate antigen is unknown.

The chain is built from TRBV9 and TRBJ2-1; 10 positions agree with TRBD1. The sequence was obtained from a man aged 25 to 45 who received the YFV17D yellow fever vaccine. The sample here was PBMCs, taken 15 days after the yellow fever booster vaccination. CDR3 sequence: CASRSPGQGNEQFF. The CDR3 DNA reads TGTGCCAGCAGAAGCCCGGGACAGGGGAATGAGCAGTTCTTC.